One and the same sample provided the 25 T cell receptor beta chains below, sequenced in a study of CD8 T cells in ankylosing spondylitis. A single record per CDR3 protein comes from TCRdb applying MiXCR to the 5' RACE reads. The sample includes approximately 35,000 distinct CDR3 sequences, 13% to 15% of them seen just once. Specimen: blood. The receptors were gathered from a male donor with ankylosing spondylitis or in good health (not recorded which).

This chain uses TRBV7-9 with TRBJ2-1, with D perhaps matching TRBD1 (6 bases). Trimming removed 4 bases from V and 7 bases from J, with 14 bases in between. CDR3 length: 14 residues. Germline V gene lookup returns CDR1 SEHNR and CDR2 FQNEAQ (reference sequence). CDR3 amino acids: CASSSTGTKNEQFF. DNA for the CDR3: TGTGCCAGCAGCTCAACAGGGACGAAGAATGAGCAGTTCTTC.

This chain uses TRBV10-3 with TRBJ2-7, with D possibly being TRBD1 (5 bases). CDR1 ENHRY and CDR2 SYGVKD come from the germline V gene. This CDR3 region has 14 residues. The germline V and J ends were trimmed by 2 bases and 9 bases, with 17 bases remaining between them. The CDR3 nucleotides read TGTGCCATCAGTGAGAGGTCGGCAGGGCCTGTGCAGTACGTC. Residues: CAISERSAGPVQYV.

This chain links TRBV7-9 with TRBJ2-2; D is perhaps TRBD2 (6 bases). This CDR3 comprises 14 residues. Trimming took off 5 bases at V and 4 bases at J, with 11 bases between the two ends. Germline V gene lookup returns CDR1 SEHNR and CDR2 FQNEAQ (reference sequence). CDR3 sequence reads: CASSESSGTGELFF. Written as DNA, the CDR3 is TGTGCCAGCAGCGAAAGTAGCGGCACCGGGGAGCTGTTTTTT.

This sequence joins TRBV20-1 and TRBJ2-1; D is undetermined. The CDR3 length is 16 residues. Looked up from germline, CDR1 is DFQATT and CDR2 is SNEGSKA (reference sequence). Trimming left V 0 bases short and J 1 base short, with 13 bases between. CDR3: CSARDPNRRSYNEQFF. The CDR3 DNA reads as TGCAGTGCTAGAGATCCCAACCGGCGGTCCTACAATGAGCAGTTCTTC.

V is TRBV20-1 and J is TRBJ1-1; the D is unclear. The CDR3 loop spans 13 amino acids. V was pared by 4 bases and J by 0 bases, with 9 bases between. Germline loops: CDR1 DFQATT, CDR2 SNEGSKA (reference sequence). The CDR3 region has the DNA TGCAGTGCTATCCCAAGAATGAACACTGAAGCTTTCTTT. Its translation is CSAIPRMNTEAFF.

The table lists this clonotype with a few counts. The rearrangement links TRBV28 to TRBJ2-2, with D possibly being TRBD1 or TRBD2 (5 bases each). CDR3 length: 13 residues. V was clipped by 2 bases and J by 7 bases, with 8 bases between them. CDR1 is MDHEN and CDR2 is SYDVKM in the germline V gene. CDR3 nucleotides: TGTGCCAGCAGTTTAATTGGGGGCGGGGAGCTGTTTTTT. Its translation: CASSLIGGGELFF. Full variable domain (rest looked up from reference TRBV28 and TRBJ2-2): DVKVTQSSRYLVKRTGEKVFLECVQDMDHENMFWYRQDPGLGLRLIYFSYDVKMKEKGDIPEGYSVSREKKERFSLILESASTNQTSMYLCASSLIGGGELFFGEGSRLTVL.

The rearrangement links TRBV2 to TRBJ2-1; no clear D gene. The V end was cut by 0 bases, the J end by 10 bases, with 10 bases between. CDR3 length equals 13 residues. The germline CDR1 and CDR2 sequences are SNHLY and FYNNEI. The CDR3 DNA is TGTGCCAGCAGTGAAGCGAACTCCCTCGAGCAGTTCTTC. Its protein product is CASSEANSLEQFF. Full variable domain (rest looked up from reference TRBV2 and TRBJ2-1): EPEVTQTPSHQVTQMGQEVILRCVPISNHLYFYWYRQILGQKVEFLVSFYNNEISEKSEIFDDQFSVERPDGSNFTLKIRSTKLEDSAMYFCASSEANSLEQFFGPGTRLTVL.

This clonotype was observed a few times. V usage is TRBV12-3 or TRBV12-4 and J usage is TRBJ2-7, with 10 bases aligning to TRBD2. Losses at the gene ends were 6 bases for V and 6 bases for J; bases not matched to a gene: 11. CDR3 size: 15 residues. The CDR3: CASSPNSGRSAEQYF. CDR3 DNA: TGTGCCAGCAGCCCTAATAGCGGGAGGTCGGCCGAGCAGTACTTC.

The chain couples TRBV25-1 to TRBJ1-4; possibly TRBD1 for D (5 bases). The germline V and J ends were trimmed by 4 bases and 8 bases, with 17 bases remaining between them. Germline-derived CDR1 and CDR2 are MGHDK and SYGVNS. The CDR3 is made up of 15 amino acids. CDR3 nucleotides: TGTGCCAGCAGTGTTCGAGACACCTCAGGGGAAAAACTGTTTTTT. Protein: CASSVRDTSGEKLFF.

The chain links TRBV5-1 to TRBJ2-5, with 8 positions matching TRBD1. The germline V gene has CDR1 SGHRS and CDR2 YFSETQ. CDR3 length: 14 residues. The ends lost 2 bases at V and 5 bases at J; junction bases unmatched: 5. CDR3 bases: TGCGCCAGCAGCTTCGGACAGGGAAGGGAGACCCAGTACTTC. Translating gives CASSFGQGRETQYF. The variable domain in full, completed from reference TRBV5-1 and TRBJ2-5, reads KAGVTQTPRYLIKTRGQQVTLSCSPISGHRSVSWYQQTPGQGLQFLFEYFSETQRNKGNFPGRFSGRQFSNSRSEMNVSTLELGDSALYLCASSFGQGRETQYFGPGTRLLVL.

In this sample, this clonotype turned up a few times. The CDR3 DNA is TGTGCCAGCAGCTTAGGGGGTAACCTTGAGCAGTTCTTC. Translating it yields CASSLGGNLEQFF. The gene calls are TRBV7-9 and TRBJ2-1; D call uncertain. The CDR3 totals 13 residues. Germline lookup yields CDR1 SEHNR and CDR2 FQNEAQ (reference sequence). The V and J ends lost 1 base and 9 bases respectively, with 10 bases between them.

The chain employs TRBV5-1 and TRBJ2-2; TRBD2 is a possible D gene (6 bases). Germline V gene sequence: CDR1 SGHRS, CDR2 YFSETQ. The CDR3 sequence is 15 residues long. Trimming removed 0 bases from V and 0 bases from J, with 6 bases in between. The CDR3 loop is CASSLGLANTGELFF. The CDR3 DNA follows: TGCGCCAGCAGCTTGGGACTAGCGAACACCGGGGAGCTGTTTTTT.

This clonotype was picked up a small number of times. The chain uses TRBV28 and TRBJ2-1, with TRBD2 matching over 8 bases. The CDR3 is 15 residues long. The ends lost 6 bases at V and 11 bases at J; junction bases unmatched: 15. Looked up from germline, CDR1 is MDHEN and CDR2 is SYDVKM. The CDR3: CASRPGLAGSEQQFF. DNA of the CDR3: TGTGCCAGCAGGCCCGGATTAGCGGGGTCGGAACAGCAGTTCTTC.

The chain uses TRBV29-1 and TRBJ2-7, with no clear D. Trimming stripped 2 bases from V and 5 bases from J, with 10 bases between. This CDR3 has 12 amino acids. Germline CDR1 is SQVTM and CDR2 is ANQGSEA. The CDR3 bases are TGCAGCGTTGAAAGTTATGGGAACGAGCAGTACTTC. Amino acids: CSVESYGNEQYF.

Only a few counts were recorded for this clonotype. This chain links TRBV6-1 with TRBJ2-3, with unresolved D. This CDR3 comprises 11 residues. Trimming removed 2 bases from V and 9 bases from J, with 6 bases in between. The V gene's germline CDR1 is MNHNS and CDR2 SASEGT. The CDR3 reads CASSEILTQYF. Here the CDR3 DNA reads TGTGCCAGCAGTGAAATCCTAACGCAGTATTTT.

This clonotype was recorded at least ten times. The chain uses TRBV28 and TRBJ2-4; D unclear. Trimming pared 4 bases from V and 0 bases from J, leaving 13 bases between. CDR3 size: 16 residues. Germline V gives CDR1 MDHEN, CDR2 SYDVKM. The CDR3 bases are TGTGCCAGCAGTTCCCGGCCCGAAATAGCCAAAAACATTCAGTACTTC. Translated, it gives CASSSRPEIAKNIQYF.

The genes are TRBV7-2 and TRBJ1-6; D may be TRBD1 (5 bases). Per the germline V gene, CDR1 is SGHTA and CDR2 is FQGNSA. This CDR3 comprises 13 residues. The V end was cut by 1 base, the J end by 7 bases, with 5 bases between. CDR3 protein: CASSLGTNSPLHF. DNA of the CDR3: TGTGCCAGCAGCTTAGGGACAAATTCACCCCTCCACTTT.

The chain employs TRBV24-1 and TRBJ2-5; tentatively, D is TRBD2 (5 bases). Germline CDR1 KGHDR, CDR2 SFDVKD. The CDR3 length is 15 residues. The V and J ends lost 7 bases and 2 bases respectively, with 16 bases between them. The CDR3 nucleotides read TGTGCCACCAGCCGCGGACTTTCCGCACAAGAGACCCAGTACTTC. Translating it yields CATSRGLSAQETQYF.

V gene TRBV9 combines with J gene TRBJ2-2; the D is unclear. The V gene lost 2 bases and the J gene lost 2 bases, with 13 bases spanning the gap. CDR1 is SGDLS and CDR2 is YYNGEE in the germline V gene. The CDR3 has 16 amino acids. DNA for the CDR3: TGTGCCAGCAGCGTTCGGAATCTGGCAAACACCGGGGAGCTGTTTTTT. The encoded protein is CASSVRNLANTGELFF.

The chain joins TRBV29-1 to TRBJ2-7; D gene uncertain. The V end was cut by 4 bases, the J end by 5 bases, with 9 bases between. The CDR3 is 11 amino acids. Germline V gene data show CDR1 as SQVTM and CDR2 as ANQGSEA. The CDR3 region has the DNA TGCAGCGTTGTTGTGGGGAACGAGCAGTACGTC. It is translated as CSVVVGNEQYV.

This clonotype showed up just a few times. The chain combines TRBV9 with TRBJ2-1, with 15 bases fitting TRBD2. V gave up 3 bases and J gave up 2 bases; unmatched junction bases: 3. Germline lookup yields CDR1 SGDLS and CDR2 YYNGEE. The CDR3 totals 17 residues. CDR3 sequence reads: CASSARTSGRAYNEQFF. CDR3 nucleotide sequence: TGTGCCAGCAGCGCACGGACTAGCGGGAGGGCCTACAATGAGCAGTTCTTC.

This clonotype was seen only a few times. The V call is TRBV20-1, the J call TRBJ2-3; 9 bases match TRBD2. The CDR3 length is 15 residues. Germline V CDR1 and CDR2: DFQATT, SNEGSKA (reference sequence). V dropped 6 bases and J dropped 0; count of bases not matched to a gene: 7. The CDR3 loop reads CSAGRTSGSTDTQYF. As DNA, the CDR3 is TGCAGTGCCGGCCGTACTAGCGGGAGCACAGATACGCAGTATTTT.

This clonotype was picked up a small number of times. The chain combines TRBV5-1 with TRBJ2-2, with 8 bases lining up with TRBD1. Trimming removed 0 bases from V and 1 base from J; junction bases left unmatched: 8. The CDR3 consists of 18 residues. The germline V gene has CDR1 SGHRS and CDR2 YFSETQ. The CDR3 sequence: CASSLAPQGQGNTGELFF. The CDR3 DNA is TGCGCCAGCAGCTTGGCCCCTCAAGGACAGGGGAACACCGGGGAGCTGTTTTTT.

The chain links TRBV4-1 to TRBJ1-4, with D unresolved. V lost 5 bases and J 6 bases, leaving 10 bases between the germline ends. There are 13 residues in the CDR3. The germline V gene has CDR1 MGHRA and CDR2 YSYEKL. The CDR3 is CASSFLVDEKLFF. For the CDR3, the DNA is TGCGCCAGCAGCTTCTTGGTGGATGAAAAACTGTTTTTT.

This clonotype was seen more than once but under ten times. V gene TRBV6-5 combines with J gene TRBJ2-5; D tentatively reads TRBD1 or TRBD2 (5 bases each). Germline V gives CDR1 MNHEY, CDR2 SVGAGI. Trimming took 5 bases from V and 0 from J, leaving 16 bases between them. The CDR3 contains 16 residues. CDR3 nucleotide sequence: TGTGCCAGCAGTCCCTCGGGACCCCGGTACCAAGAGACCCAGTACTTC. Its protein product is CASSPSGPRYQETQYF.